The 20 T cell receptor beta chains reported below all come from one sample, sequenced in a study of blood T cell repertoires in COVID-19. Sequenced by immunoSEQ multiplex PCR; TCRdb stores in-frame clones only, minus some. The top ten hold approximately 19% of the sample, which has about 75,000 clones, around nine tenths seen once. The source material was peripheral blood. The receptors come from a human donor in a cohort sampled during active COVID-19.

At least ten counts were recorded for this clone. Different DNA sequences within this sample yield the same CDR3. This sequence joins TRBV2 and TRBJ1-5; D perhaps matches TRBD1 (6 bases). V was pared by 4 bases and J by 4 bases, with 11 bases between. Germline V gene sequence: CDR1 SNHLY, CDR2 FYNNEI. The CDR3 runs 14 residues. CDR3 amino acids: CASSVRQVNQPQHF. The CDR3 region has the DNA TGTGCCAGCAGTGTGCGACAGGTTAATCAGCCCCAGCATTTT.

The DNA of the CDR3 is TGCGCCAGCAGCCAAGGAGCGGCCCGGGGAAAGTACGAGCAGTACTTC. As protein: CASSQGAARGKYEQYF. The V gene is TRBV4-1, the J gene TRBJ2-7, with D possibly matching TRBD2 (5 bases). The CDR3 loop spans 16 amino acids. The V end lost 1 base, the J end lost 4 bases, and 17 bases lay between the germline ends. Germline CDR1 is MGHRA and CDR2 is YSYEKL.

CDR3 loop: CASSPLARGLTEAFF. CDR3 DNA: TGTGCCAGCAGCCCCCTGGCGCGGGGGCTGACTGAAGCTTTCTTT. The V and J genes are TRBV5-5 and TRBJ1-1; tentative D call: TRBD1 (6 bases). The germline V gene has CDR1 SGHKS and CDR2 YYEKEE (reference sequence). V lost 4 bases and J 5 bases, leaving 18 bases between the germline ends. This CDR3 spans 15 amino acids.

The chain recombines TRBV5-1 with TRBJ1-4; 7 positions match TRBD1. The trim removed 0 bases at V and 7 bases at J, leaving 6 bases unmatched. The CDR3 contains 15 residues. Germline CDR1 and CDR2: SGHRS and YFSETQ. The CDR3 nucleotides read TGCGCCAGCAGCTTGGAGGGGGCTGGGGGTGAAAAACTGTTTTTT. It is translated as CASSLEGAGGEKLFF.

The rearrangement links TRBV5-1 to TRBJ2-7; D is unresolved. The CDR3 runs 15 residues. Germline assignment: CDR1 SGHRS and CDR2 YFSETQ. Between the trimmed V and J ends, which lost 0 bases and 0 bases, there was a span of 10 bases. CDR3 amino acids: CASSLGAGNSYEQYF. The CDR3 DNA sequence: TGCGCCAGCAGCTTGGGGGCAGGCAACTCCTACGAGCAGTACTTC.

J is TRBJ1-4 and V is TRBV4-3; 8 bases match TRBD1. V was pared by 4 bases and J by 3 bases, with 7 bases of the junction left unmatched. CDR1 LGHNA and CDR2 YSLEER come from the germline V gene. There are 16 residues in the CDR3. DNA for the CDR3: TGCGCCAGCAGCCTGCAGGGGGCGGGAGCTAATGAAAAACTGTTTTTT. Its translation: CASSLQGAGANEKLFF.

The table lists this clone with many counts. J is TRBJ2-5 and V is TRBV7-3, with D possibly being TRBD1 (6 bases). Germline V gives CDR1 SGHTA, CDR2 FQGTGA. This CDR3 comprises 15 residues. Trimming removed 0 bases from V and 4 bases from J, with 12 bases in between. The CDR3 nucleotides read TGTGCCAGCAGCTTAACCCAAGGCAGGGGAGAGACCCAGTACTTC. Translated, it gives CASSLTQGRGETQYF.

The chain is built from TRBV30 and TRBJ2-1; 10 bases are a match to TRBD2. The CDR3 spans 14 residues. CDR1 and CDR2 (germline): GTSNPN, SVGIG (reference sequence). The V segment lost 5 bases and the J segment 7 bases; nucleotides outside the gene matches: 8. The CDR3 DNA follows: TGTGCCTGGCAGACCGGGACTAGCGTAAATGAGCAGTTCTTC. Its protein is CAWQTGTSVNEQFF.

This rearrangement joins TRBV19 to TRBJ1-5, with D maybe TRBD1 (5 bases). CDR1 and CDR2 (germline): LNHDA, SQIVND (reference sequence). Trimming removed 4 bases at V and 3 bases at J, with 13 bases between. The CDR3 length is 15 residues. The CDR3 region has the DNA TGTGCCAGTAGTAAAGAGGGGCAGCACAATCAGCCCCAGCATTTT. This gives the protein CASSKEGQHNQPQHF.

The chain's CDR3 is CASSRDSYYEQYF. In DNA, the CDR3 is TGTGCCAGCAGCCGGGACAGTTATTACGAGCAGTACTTC. The rearrangement joins TRBV6-5 to TRBJ2-7, with 7 positions matching TRBD1. After removal of 6 bases from V and 4 bases from J, the junction contained 6 bases not matched to a gene. The germline V gene has CDR1 MNHEY and CDR2 SVGAGI. This CDR3 has 13 residues.

The chain employs TRBV10-1 and TRBJ2-3, with a weak D call TRBD2 (6 bases). The germline V gene has CDR1 WNHNN and CDR2 SYGVQD (reference sequence). Trimming took off 10 bases at V and 5 bases at J, with 13 bases between the two ends. This CDR3 region has 12 residues. The DNA of the CDR3 is TGCGCCACCCCGGAGGGCCTAGATACGCAGTATTTT. Translating gives CATPEGLDTQYF.

The chain has TRBV3-1 (or the pseudogene TRBV3-2) and TRBJ2-2, with D tentatively TRBD1 (5 bases). Trimming took 5 bases from V and 1 from J, leaving 14 bases between them. The CDR3 contains 16 residues. Germline-derived CDR1 and CDR2 are LGHDT and YNNKEL (reference sequence). CDR3 in amino acids: CASSFKGQGNTGELFF. CDR3 coding DNA: TGTGCCAGCAGCTTCAAAGGCCAGGGGAACACCGGGGAGCTGTTTTTT.

The chain recombines TRBV2 with TRBJ2-1; D may be TRBD1 (6 bases). The CDR3 extends over 14 amino acids. Trimming cost V 5 bases and J 6 bases, with 14 bases left between them. CDR1 is SNHLY, CDR2 FYNNEI, per germline. CDR3 nucleotides: TGTGCCAGCAGTCCCTCGGACAGCACCAATGAGCAGTTCTTC. It translates to CASSPSDSTNEQFF.

The chain joins TRBV7-3 to TRBJ2-3; D may be TRBD2 (5 bases). V lost 6 bases to trimming and J lost 2 bases, with 12 bases between them. Looked up from germline, CDR1 is SGHTA and CDR2 is FQGTGA. The CDR3 contains 14 residues. The chain's CDR3 is CASRMGANTDTQYF. CDR3 nucleotides: TGTGCCAGCAGGATGGGAGCGAACACAGATACGCAGTATTTT.

V usage is TRBV6-1 and J usage is TRBJ2-1; weak D call: TRBD2 (6 bases). The CDR3 sequence is 13 residues long. V gave up 9 bases and J gave up 2 bases, with 11 bases separating them. Germline CDR1 reads MNHNS; CDR2 reads SASEGT. Here the CDR3 DNA reads TGTGCCAGTCACGGGACTCCCTACAATGAGCAGTTCTTC. This translates into CASHGTPYNEQFF.

This chain links TRBV5-5 with TRBJ2-7; weak D call: TRBD1 (5 bases). V dropped 0 bases and J dropped 3 bases, with 10 bases sitting between them. The CDR3 contains 14 residues. In germline, CDR1 is SGHKS, CDR2 YYEKEE (reference sequence). The DNA for the CDR3 is TGTGCCAGCAGCTTGGCCGGTACAGGCTACGAGCAGTACTTC. Protein: CASSLAGTGYEQYF. The full variable domain, rest sourced from reference TRBV5-5 and TRBJ2-7, is DAGVTQSPTHLIKTRGQQVTLRCSPISGHKSVSWYQQVLGQGPQFIFQYYEKEERGRGNFPDRFSARQFPNYSSELNVNALLLGDSALYLCASSLAGTGYEQYFGPGTRLTVT.

The chain couples TRBV7-9 to TRBJ2-4; D perhaps matches TRBD1 (6 bases). V shed 2 bases and J shed 3 bases, with 11 bases lying between them. The V gene's germline CDR1 is SEHNR and CDR2 FQNEAQ (reference sequence). The length of the CDR3 is 15 residues. CDR3 sequence: CASSLSSGVKNIQYF. The CDR3 bases are TGTGCCAGCAGCTTAAGCTCAGGGGTCAAAAACATTCAGTACTTC.

The chain is built from TRBV7-9 and TRBJ2-7; the match to TRBD1 covers 7 bases. The ends lost 6 bases at V and 4 bases at J; junction bases unmatched: 6. Germline V CDR1 and CDR2: SEHNR, FQNEAQ (reference sequence). The CDR3 has 13 residues. DNA for the CDR3: TGTGCCAGCAGACCAGGGACAGTGTACGAGCAGTACTTC. It is translated as CASRPGTVYEQYF.

The rearrangement links TRBV4-1 to TRBJ2-3, with 9 bases lining up with TRBD2. The V and J ends lost 5 bases and 2 bases, in that order; junction bases with no gene match: 8. The germline V gene encodes CDR1 MGHRA and CDR2 YSYEKL. The CDR3 covers 16 residues. CDR3 amino acids: CASSNIAGASTDTQYF. For the CDR3, the DNA is TGCGCCAGCAGCAACATAGCGGGGGCCTCCACAGATACGCAGTATTTT.

This clone was seen a handful of times. The chain employs TRBV4-1 and TRBJ1-2; 9 bases are shared with TRBD1. Germline V gene sequence: CDR1 MGHRA, CDR2 YSYEKL. The CDR3 has 16 residues. After removal of 3 bases from V and 2 bases from J, the junction contained 7 bases not matched to a gene. The CDR3 nucleotides read TGCGCCAGCAGCCAGCTTACAGGGGGCCAAAACTATGGCTACACCTTC. This translates into CASSQLTGGQNYGYTF.